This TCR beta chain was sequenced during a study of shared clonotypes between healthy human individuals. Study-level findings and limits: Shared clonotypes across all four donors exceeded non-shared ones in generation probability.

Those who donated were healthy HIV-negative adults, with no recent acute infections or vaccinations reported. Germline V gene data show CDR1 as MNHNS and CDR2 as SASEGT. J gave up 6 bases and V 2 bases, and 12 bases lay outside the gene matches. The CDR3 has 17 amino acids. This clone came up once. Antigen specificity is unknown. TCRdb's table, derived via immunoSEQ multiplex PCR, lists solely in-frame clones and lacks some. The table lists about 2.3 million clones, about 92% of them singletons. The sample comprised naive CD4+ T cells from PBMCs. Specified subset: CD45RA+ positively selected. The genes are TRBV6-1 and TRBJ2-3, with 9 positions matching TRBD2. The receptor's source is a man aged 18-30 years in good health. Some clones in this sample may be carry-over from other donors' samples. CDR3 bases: TGTGCCAGCAGTGAAATAGTGGGACTAGCACTATTGGATACGCAGTATTTT. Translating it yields CASSEIVGLALLDTQYF.